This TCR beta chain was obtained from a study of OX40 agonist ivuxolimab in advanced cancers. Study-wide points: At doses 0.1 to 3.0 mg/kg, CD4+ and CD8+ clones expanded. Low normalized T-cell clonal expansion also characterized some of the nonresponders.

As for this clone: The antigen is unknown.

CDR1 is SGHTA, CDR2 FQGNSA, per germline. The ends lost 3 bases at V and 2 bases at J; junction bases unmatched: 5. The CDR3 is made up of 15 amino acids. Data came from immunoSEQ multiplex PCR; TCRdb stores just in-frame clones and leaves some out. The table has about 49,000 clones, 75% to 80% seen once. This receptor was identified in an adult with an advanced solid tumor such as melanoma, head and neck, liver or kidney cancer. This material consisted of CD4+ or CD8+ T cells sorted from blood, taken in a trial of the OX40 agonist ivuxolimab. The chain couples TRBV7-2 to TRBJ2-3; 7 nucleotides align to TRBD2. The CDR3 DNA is TGTGCCAGCAGCTTCCTAGCGGTAACCACAGATACGCAGTATTTT. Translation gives CASSFLAVTTDTQYF.